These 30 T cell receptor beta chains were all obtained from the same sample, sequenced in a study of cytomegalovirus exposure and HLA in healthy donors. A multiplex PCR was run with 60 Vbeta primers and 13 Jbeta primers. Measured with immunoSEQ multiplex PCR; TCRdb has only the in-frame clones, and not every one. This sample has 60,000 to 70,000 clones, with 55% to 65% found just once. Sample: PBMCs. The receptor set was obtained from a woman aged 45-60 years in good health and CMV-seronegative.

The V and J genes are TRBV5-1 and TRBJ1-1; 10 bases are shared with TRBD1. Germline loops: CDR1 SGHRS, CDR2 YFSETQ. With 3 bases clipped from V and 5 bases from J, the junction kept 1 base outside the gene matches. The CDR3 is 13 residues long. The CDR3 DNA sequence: TGCGCCAGCAGCTGGACAGGGGGAACTGAAGCTTTCTTT. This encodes CASSWTGGTEAFF. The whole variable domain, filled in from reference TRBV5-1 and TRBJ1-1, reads KAGVTQTPRYLIKTRGQQVTLSCSPISGHRSVSWYQQTPGQGLQFLFEYFSETQRNKGNFPGRFSGRQFSNSRSEMNVSTLELGDSALYLCASSWTGGTEAFFGQGTRLTVV.

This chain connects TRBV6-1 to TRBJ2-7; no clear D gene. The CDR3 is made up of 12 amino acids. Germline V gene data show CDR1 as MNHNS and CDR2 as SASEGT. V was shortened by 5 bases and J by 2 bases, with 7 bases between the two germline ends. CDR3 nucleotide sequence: TGTGCCAGCAGTAGCTTAACCTACGAGCAGTACTTC. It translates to CASSSLTYEQYF.

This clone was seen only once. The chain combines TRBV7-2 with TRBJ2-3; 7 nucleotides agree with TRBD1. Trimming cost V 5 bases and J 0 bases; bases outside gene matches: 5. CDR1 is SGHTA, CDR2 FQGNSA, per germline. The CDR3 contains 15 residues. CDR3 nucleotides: TGTGCCAGCAGCGGTATACAGGGGAGCACAGATACGCAGTATTTT. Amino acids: CASSGIQGSTDTQYF. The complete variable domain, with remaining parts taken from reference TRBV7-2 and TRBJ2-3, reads GAGVSQSPSNKVTEKGKDVELRCDPISGHTALYWYRQSLGQGLEFLIYFQGNSAPDKSGLPSDRFSAERTGGSVSTLTIQRTQQEDSAVYLCASSGIQGSTDTQYFGPGTRLTVL.

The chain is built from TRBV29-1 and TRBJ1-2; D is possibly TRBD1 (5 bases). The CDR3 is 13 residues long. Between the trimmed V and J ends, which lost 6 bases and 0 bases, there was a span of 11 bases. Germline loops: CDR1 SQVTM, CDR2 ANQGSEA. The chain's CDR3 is CSVSRDSNYGYTF. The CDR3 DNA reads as TGCAGCGTCTCCAGGGATTCTAACTATGGCTACACCTTC.

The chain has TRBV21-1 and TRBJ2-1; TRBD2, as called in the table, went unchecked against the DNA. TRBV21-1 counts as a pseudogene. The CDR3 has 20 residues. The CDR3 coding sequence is TGTGCCAGCAGCGCCGATAAGGGACTAGCTCGGAGGGGACCTTACAATGAGCAGTTCTTC. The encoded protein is CASSADKGLARRGPYNEQFF.

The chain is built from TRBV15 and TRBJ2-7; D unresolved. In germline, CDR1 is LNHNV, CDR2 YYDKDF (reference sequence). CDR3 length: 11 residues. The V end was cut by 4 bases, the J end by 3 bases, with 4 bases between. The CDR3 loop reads CATSNNYEQYF. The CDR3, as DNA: TGTGCCACCAGCAATAACTACGAGCAGTACTTC.

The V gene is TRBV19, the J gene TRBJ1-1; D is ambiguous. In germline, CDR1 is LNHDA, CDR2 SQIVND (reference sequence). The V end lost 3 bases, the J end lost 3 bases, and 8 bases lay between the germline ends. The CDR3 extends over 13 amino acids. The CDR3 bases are TGTGCCAGTAGTATTGGGCGTGACACTGAAGCTTTCTTT. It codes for CASSIGRDTEAFF.

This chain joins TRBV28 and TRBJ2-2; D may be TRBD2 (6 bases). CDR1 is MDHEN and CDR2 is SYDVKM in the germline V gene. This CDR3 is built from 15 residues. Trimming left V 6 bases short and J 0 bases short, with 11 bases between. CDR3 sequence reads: CASRWTIPNTGELFF. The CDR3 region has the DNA TGTGCCAGCAGGTGGACTATCCCGAACACCGGGGAGCTGTTTTTT.

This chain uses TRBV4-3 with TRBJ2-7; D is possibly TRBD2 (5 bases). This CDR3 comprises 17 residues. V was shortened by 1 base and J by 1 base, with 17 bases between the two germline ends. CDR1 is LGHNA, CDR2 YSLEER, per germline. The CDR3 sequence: CASSQGSALGYSYEQYF. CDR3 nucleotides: TGCGCCAGCAGCCAAGGTAGCGCCCTAGGGTATTCCTACGAGCAGTACTTC.

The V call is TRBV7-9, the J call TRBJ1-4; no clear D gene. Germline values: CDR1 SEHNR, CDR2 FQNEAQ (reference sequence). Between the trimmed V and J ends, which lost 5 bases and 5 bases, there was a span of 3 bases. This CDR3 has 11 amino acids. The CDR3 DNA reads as TGTGCCAGCAGCCGGAATGAAAAACTGTTTTTT. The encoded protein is CASSRNEKLFF. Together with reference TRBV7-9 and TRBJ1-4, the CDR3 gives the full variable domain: DTGVSQNPRHKITKRGQNVTFRCDPISEHNRLYWYRQTLGQGPEFLTYFQNEAQLEKSRLLSDRFSAERPKGSFSTLEIQRTEQGDSAMYLCASSRNEKLFFGSGTQLSVL.

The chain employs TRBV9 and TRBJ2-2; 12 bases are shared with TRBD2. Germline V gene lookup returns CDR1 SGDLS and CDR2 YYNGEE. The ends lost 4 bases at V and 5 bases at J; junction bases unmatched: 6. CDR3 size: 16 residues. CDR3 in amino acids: CASSPTSGRWTGELFF. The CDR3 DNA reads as TGTGCCAGCAGCCCCACTAGCGGGAGGTGGACCGGGGAGCTGTTTTTT.

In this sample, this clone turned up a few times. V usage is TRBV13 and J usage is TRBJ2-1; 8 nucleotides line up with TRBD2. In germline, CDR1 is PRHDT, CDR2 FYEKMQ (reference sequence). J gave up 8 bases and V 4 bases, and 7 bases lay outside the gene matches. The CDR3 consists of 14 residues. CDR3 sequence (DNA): TGTGCCAGCAGCTCATACAGCGGGAGCGATGAGCAGTTCTTC. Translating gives CASSSYSGSDEQFF.

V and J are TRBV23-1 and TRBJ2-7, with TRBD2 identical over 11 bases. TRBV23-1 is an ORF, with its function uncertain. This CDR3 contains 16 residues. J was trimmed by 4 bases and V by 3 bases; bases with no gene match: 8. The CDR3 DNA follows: TGCGCCAGCAGTCATAACATAGCGGGAGGGTTTTACGAGCAGTACTTC. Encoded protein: CASSHNIAGGFYEQYF.

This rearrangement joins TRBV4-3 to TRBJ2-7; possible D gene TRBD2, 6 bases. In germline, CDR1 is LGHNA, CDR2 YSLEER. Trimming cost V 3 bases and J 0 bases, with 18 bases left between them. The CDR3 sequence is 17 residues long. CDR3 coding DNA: TGCGCCAGCAGCCAGGGGCCCCCGGGCGGGGCCTCCTACGAGCAGTACTTC. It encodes CASSQGPPGGASYEQYF.

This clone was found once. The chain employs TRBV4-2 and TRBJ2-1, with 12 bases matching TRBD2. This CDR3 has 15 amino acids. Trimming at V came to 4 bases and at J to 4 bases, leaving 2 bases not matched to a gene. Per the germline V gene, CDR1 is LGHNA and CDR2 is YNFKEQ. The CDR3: CASSPGLAGYNEQFF. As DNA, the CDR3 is TGTGCCAGCAGCCCAGGACTAGCGGGGTACAATGAGCAGTTCTTC.

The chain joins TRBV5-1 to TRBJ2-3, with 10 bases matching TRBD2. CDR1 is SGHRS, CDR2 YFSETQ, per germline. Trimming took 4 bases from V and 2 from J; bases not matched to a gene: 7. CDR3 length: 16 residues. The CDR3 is CASSPLAGGNTDTQYF. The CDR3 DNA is TGCGCCAGCAGCCCGTTAGCGGGAGGAAACACAGATACGCAGTATTTT.

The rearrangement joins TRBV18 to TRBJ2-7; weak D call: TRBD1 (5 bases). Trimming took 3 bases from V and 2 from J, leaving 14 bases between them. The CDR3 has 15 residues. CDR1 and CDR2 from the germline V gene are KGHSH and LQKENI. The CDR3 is CASSPLSQAPYEQYF. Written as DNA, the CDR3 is TGTGCCAGCTCACCGCTTTCACAGGCCCCCTACGAGCAGTACTTC.

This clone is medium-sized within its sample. The CDR3 reads CASSHLDMGFSYNEQFF. The CDR3, as DNA: TGCGCCAGCAGCCACCTCGACATGGGTTTCTCCTACAATGAGCAGTTCTTC. The chain uses TRBV4-1 and TRBJ2-1, with D uncertain. The CDR3 has 17 residues. Trimming pared 3 bases from V and 0 bases from J, leaving 15 bases between. Germline assignment: CDR1 MGHRA and CDR2 YSYEKL.

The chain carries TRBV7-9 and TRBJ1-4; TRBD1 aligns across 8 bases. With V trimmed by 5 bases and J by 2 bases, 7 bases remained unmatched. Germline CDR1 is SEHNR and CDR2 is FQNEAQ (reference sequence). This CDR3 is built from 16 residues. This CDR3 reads CASSDTDRETNEKLFF. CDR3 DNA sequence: TGTGCCAGCAGCGACACGGACAGGGAGACTAATGAAAAACTGTTTTTT. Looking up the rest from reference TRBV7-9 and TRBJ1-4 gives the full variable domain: DTGVSQNPRHKITKRGQNVTFRCDPISEHNRLYWYRQTLGQGPEFLTYFQNEAQLEKSRLLSDRFSAERPKGSFSTLEIQRTEQGDSAMYLCASSDTDRETNEKLFFGSGTQLSVL.

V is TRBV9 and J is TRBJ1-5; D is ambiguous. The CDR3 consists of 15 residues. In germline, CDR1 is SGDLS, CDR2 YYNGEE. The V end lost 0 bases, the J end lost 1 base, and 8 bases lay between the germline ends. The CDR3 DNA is TGTGCCAGCAGCGTAGGAAGCGGGAGCAATCAGCCCCAGCATTTT. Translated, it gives CASSVGSGSNQPQHF.

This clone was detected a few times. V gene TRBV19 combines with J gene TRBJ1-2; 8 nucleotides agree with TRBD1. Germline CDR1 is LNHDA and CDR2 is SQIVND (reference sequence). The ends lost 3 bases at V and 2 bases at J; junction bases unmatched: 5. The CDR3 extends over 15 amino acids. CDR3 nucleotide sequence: TGTGCCAGTAGTATTTGGGACAGGACCAACTATGGCTACACCTTC. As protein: CASSIWDRTNYGYTF.

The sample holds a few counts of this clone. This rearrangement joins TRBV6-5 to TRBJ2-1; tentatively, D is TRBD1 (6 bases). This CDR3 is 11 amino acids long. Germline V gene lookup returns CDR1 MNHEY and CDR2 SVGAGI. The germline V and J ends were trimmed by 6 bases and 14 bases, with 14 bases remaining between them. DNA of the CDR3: TGTGCCAGCAGGAACCGGGACATGGAGTTCTTC. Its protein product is CASRNRDMEFF.

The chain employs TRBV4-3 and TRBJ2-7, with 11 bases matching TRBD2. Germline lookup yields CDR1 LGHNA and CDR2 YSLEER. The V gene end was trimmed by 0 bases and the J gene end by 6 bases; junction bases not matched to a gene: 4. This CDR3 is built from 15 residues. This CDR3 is CASSQDVLAGAEQYF. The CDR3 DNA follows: TGCGCCAGCAGCCAAGACGTACTAGCGGGAGCCGAGCAGTACTTC.

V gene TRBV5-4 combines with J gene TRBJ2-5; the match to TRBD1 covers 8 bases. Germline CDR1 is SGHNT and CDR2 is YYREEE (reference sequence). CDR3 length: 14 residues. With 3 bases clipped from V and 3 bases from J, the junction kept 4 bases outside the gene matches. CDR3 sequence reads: CASSSWTGKETQYF. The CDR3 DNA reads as TGTGCCAGCAGCTCCTGGACAGGGAAAGAGACCCAGTACTTC. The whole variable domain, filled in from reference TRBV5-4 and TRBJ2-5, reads ETGVTQSPTHLIKTRGQQVTLRCSSQSGHNTVSWYQQALGQGPQFIFQYYREEENGRGNFPPRFSGLQFPNYSSELNVNALELDDSALYLCASSSWTGKETQYFGPGTRLLVL.

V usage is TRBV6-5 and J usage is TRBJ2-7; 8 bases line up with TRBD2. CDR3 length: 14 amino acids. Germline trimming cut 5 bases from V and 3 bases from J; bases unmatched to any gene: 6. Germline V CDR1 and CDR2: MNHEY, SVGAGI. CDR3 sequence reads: CASSSPGLDYEQYF. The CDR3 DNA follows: TGTGCCAGCAGTAGCCCGGGACTAGACTACGAGCAGTACTTC.

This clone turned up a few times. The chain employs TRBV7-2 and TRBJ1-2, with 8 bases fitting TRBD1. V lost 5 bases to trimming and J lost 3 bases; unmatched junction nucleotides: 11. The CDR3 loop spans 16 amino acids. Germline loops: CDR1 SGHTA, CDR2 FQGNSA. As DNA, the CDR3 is TGTGCCAGCAGCCTATACGGACAGGGTGTGGACTATGGCTACACCTTC. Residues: CASSLYGQGVDYGYTF. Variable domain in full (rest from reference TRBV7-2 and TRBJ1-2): GAGVSQSPSNKVTEKGKDVELRCDPISGHTALYWYRQSLGQGLEFLIYFQGNSAPDKSGLPSDRFSAERTGGSVSTLTIQRTQQEDSAVYLCASSLYGQGVDYGYTFGSGTRLTVV.

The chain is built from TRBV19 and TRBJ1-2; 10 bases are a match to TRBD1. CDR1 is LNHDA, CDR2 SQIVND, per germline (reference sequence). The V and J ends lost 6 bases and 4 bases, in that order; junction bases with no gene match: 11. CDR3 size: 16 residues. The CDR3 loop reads CASRGQGLHPLYGYTF. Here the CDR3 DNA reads TGTGCCAGTAGGGGACAGGGGCTGCATCCCCTCTATGGCTACACCTTC.

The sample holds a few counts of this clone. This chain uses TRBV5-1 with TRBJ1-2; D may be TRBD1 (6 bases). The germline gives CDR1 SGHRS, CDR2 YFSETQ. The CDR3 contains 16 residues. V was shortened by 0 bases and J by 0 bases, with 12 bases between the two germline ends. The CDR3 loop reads CASSLGAGASNYGYTF. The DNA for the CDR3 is TGCGCCAGCAGCTTGGGCGCAGGGGCATCTAACTATGGCTACACCTTC.

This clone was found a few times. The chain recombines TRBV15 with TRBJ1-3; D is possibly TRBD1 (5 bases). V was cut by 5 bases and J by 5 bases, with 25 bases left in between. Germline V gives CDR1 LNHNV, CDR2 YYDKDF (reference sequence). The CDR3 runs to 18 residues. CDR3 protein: CATSVLPVTTAHRNTIYF. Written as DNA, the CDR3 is TGTGCCACCAGCGTGCTCCCCGTCACGACAGCACACCGAAACACCATATATTTT.

CDR3 residues: CASSYDRNTEAFF. The CDR3, as DNA: TGTGCCAGCAGTTACGACAGGAACACTGAAGCTTTCTTT. V gene TRBV6-6 combines with J gene TRBJ1-1; tentative D call: TRBD1 (5 bases). Trimming took off 2 bases at V and 1 base at J, with 5 bases between the two ends. The CDR3 is made up of 13 amino acids. Germline V lookup: CDR1 MNHNY, CDR2 SVGAGI (reference sequence).